This T cell receptor (beta chain) emerged from a study of blood T cell repertoires in COVID-19. Overall study context: Samples came from the United States, Italy and Spain, spanning acute and convalescent COVID-19. In each case, the material was cDNA or gDNA derived from T cells, B-cell-depleted T cells, or PBMCs.

Repertoires were generated with immunoSEQ multiplex PCR, while TCRdb's copy carries only in-frame clones and drops some. The table lists approximately 200,000 clones, roughly 84% of them singletons. The germline CDR1 and CDR2 sequences are SGDLS and YYNGEE. There are 18 residues in the CDR3. V dropped 3 bases and J dropped 1 base, with 22 bases sitting between them. Specimen: PBMCs or T cells enriched from blood (not recorded which). The V and J genes are TRBV9 and TRBJ1-2; weak D call: TRBD1 (6 bases). The TCR comes from a man between 35 and 55 years old who had recovered from COVID-19. The CDR3 sequence is CASSALPQGPSNNYGYTF. DNA for the CDR3: TGTGCCAGCAGCGCCCTCCCCCAGGGGCCCTCTAATAACTATGGCTACACCTTC.